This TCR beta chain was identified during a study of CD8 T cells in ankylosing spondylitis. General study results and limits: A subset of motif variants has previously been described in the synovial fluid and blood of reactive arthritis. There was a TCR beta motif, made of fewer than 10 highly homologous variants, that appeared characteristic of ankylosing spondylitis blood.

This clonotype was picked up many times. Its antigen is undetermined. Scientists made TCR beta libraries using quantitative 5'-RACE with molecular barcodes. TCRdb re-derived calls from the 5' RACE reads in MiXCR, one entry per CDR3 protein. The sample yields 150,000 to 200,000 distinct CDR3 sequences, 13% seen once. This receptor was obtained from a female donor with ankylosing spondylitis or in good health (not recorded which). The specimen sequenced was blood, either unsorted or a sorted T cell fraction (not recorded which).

DNA of the CDR3: TGTGCCAGCAGCGTGGACAGAAAGTATGAAGCTTTCTTT. This codes for CASSVDRKYEAFF. V gene TRBV6-1 combines with J gene TRBJ1-1; tentatively, D is TRBD1 (6 bases). V lost 6 bases and J 7 bases, leaving 15 bases between the germline ends. Germline V gives CDR1 MNHNS, CDR2 SASEGT. CDR3 size: 13 residues.